This TCR beta chain was found in a study of neurological immune-mediated disorders. This clonotype was observed many times. Its target is not known. The unsorted libraries were produced from 2 million PBMCs held at -80 C. Notes on the study in general: None of the CDR3 amino acid sequences in expanded clones turned up in more than one subject, which points to private repertoires in all groups.

The germline V gene has CDR1 SGHRS and CDR2 YFSETQ. The ends lost 4 bases at V and 6 bases at J; junction bases unmatched: 5. The CDR3 loop spans 14 amino acids. The cDNA was produced through 5'RACE with 10-nucleotide random UMIs. MiXCR, run by TCRdb on the 5' RACE reads, gives a single entry per CDR3 protein. The sample holds about 59,000 distinct CDR3 sequences, roughly 3.5% seen once. Sequencing input: PBMCs. The chain links TRBV5-1 to TRBJ2-7, with 12 bases lining up with TRBD2. This receptor was taken from a woman aged 25 to 45 with multiple sclerosis. The DNA for the CDR3 is TGCGCCAGCAGCCTAGCGGGGGGGCCTTTCGAGCAGTACTTC. Amino acid sequence: CASSLAGGPFEQYF.